The 27 T cell receptor beta chains presented below share a single source sample, sequenced in a study of OX40 agonist ivuxolimab in advanced cancers. Clones were read by immunoSEQ multiplex PCR, and TCRdb kept only the in-frame ones, dropping some. The sample yields around 53,000 clones, 75% to 80% seen once. The specimen comprised CD4+ or CD8+ T cells sorted from blood, sampled in a trial of the OX40 agonist ivuxolimab. These TCRs come from an adult with an advanced solid tumor such as melanoma, head and neck, liver or kidney cancer.

In this sample, this clone turned up once. V and J are TRBV5-3 and TRBJ2-7, with D unclear. TRBV5-3 is an open reading frame whose function is uncertain. The CDR3 extends over 13 amino acids. Trimming left V 0 bases short and J 0 bases short, with 4 bases between. The CDR3 sequence: CARSLEASYEQYF. The CDR3 nucleotides read TGTGCCAGAAGCTTGGAGGCCTCCTACGAGCAGTACTTC.

The J gene is TRBJ1-1, the V gene TRBV20-1, with D hard to call. In germline, CDR1 is DFQATT, CDR2 SNEGSKA (reference sequence). The V gene lost 6 bases and the J gene lost 5 bases, with 10 bases spanning the gap. This CDR3 contains 11 residues. The CDR3 nucleotides are TGCAGTGCCGCCCAAAGGACTGAAGCTTTCTTT. This encodes CSAAQRTEAFF.

This sequence joins TRBV5-4 and TRBJ2-7, with a weak D call TRBD2 (5 bases). The germline V gene encodes CDR1 SGHNT and CDR2 YYREEE (reference sequence). This CDR3 spans 16 amino acids. V was clipped by 4 bases and J by 0 bases, with 17 bases between them. CDR3 in amino acids: CASSLDPQRTSYEQYF. The CDR3 nucleotides are TGTGCCAGCAGCCTGGACCCACAGCGGACCTCCTACGAGCAGTACTTC.

V usage is TRBV19 and J usage is TRBJ2-5, with 9 nucleotides matching TRBD1. Per germline, CDR1 LNHDA and CDR2 SQIVND (reference sequence). Trimming cost V 3 bases and J 4 bases; bases outside gene matches: 15. This CDR3 has 18 amino acids. CDR3 in DNA: TGTGCCAGTAGTATTCAGGAGAACCCGGGACAGGGTCGAGAGACCCAGTACTTC. It is translated as CASSIQENPGQGRETQYF. Using reference TRBV19 and TRBJ2-5 for the parts outside the CDR3, the full variable domain is DGGITQSPKYLFRKEGQNVTLSCEQNLNHDAMYWYRQDPGQGLRLIYYSQIVNDFQKGDIAEGYSVSREKKESFPLTVTSAQKNPTAFYLCASSIQENPGQGRETQYFGPGTRLLVL.

This chain joins TRBV5-5 and TRBJ2-5; 11 nucleotides match TRBD2. CDR3 length: 15 amino acids. Trimming took 2 bases from V and 4 from J; bases not matched to a gene: 4. The V gene's germline CDR1 is SGHKS and CDR2 YYEKEE (reference sequence). Here the CDR3 reads CASSFSGRVVETQYF. For the CDR3, the DNA is TGTGCCAGCAGCTTTAGCGGGAGGGTGGTAGAGACCCAGTACTTC.

This clone was seen just once. The rearrangement links TRBV18 to TRBJ2-1; TRBD2 is a possible D gene (6 bases). Germline V lookup: CDR1 KGHSH, CDR2 LQKENI. The CDR3 runs to 11 residues. Trimming took 6 bases from V and 8 from J, leaving 8 bases between them. The CDR3 region has the DNA TGTGCCAGCTCTCGCGGGGATGAGCAGTTCTTC. This codes for CASSRGDEQFF.

This sequence joins TRBV5-6 and TRBJ2-3; D is perhaps TRBD2 (5 bases). CDR1 is SGHDT, CDR2 YYEEEE, per germline. The CDR3 totals 19 residues. Trimming removed 0 bases from V and 2 bases from J, with 22 bases in between. The CDR3: CASSLEGIGRPINTDTQYF. Written as DNA, the CDR3 is TGTGCCAGCAGCTTGGAGGGAATTGGGAGACCCATCAACACAGATACGCAGTATTTT. The full variable domain, completed using reference TRBV5-6 and TRBJ2-3, is DAGVTQSPTHLIKTRGQQVTLRCSPKSGHDTVSWYQQALGQGPQFIFQYYEEEERQRGNFPDRFSGHQFPNYSSELNVNALLLGDSALYLCASSLEGIGRPINTDTQYFGPGTRLTVL.

V usage is TRBV7-9 and J usage is TRBJ2-3; D may be TRBD2 (5 bases). The V gene's germline CDR1 is SEHNR and CDR2 FQNEAQ (reference sequence). The CDR3 is 14 residues long. V was cut by 2 bases and J by 2 bases, with 8 bases left in between. The CDR3 region has the DNA TGTGCCAGCAGCTTACGCGGGTTCACAGATACGCAGTATTTT. As protein: CASSLRGFTDTQYF. The variable domain in full, completed from reference TRBV7-9 and TRBJ2-3, reads DTGVSQNPRHKITKRGQNVTFRCDPISEHNRLYWYRQTLGQGPEFLTYFQNEAQLEKSRLLSDRFSAERPKGSFSTLEIQRTEQGDSAMYLCASSLRGFTDTQYFGPGTRLTVL.

The gene calls are TRBV9 and TRBJ2-2; possible D gene TRBD1, 6 bases. Germline V gene sequence: CDR1 SGDLS, CDR2 YYNGEE. The CDR3 contains 18 residues. The V gene lost 4 bases and the J gene lost 2 bases, with 21 bases spanning the gap. CDR3 sequence: CASSPRGRGRTNTGELFF. The CDR3 region has the DNA TGTGCCAGCAGCCCCCGGGGTAGGGGGAGAACTAACACCGGGGAGCTGTTTTTT.

The genes are TRBV28 and TRBJ1-1; unclear D gene. Germline V CDR1 and CDR2: MDHEN, SYDVKM. The CDR3 covers 13 residues. V was clipped by 10 bases and J by 0 bases, with 12 bases between them. The CDR3 sequence: CATAGGLNTEAFF. The CDR3 DNA reads TGTGCCACGGCCGGCGGATTGAACACTGAAGCTTTCTTT.

This clone was counted once. This chain links TRBV21-1 with TRBJ1-2; TRBD1, the table's D call, lacks a check against the DNA. TRBV21-1 is given as a pseudogene. This CDR3 is 13 amino acids long. The CDR3 is CASSKGLNYGYTF. DNA for the CDR3: TGTGCCAGCAGCAAAGGGCTGAACTATGGCTACACCTTC.

This clone showed up just once. V usage is TRBV18 and J usage is TRBJ1-4; D is unclear. Trimming cost V 4 bases and J 0 bases, with 15 bases left between them. This CDR3 is 17 amino acids long. Germline V gene lookup returns CDR1 KGHSH and CDR2 LQKENI. CDR3 sequence: CASSRSRPSSTNEKLFF. DNA of the CDR3: TGTGCCAGCTCACGGAGCAGGCCTAGCTCAACTAATGAAAAACTGTTTTTT. Together with reference TRBV18 and TRBJ1-4, the CDR3 gives the full variable domain: NAGVMQNPRHLVRRRGQEARLRCSPMKGHSHVYWYRQLPEEGLKFMVYLQKENIIDESGMPKERFSAEFPKEGPSILRIQQVVRGDSAAYFCASSRSRPSSTNEKLFFGSGTQLSVL.

This rearrangement joins TRBV29-1 to TRBJ2-2; D is perhaps TRBD2 (5 bases). Germline CDR1 SQVTM, CDR2 ANQGSEA. V lost 8 bases and J 1 base, leaving 14 bases between the germline ends. The CDR3 runs 14 residues. CDR3 DNA sequence: TGCAGCTCAAGGAGGCGGCAGAACACCGGGGAGCTGTTTTTT. This gives the protein CSSRRRQNTGELFF.

The chain combines TRBV18 with TRBJ1-5; 7 nucleotides match TRBD1. Germline lookup yields CDR1 KGHSH and CDR2 LQKENI. The CDR3 is 14 residues long. The ends lost 5 bases at V and 2 bases at J; junction bases unmatched: 3. The CDR3, as DNA: TGTGCCAGCTCATTAGGACAGGGCAATCAGCCCCAGCATTTT. Encoded protein: CASSLGQGNQPQHF. The full variable domain, rest sourced from reference TRBV18 and TRBJ1-5, is NAGVMQNPRHLVRRRGQEARLRCSPMKGHSHVYWYRQLPEEGLKFMVYLQKENIIDESGMPKERFSAEFPKEGPSILRIQQVVRGDSAAYFCASSLGQGNQPQHFGDGTRLSIL.

The chain combines TRBV13 with TRBJ2-2, with D hard to call. Looked up from germline, CDR1 is PRHDT and CDR2 is FYEKMQ (reference sequence). The V end was cut by 1 base, the J end by 8 bases, with 8 bases between. CDR3 length: 13 amino acids. The CDR3 DNA reads as TGTGCCAGCAGCTTAGAAAGGCCAGGGGAGCTGTTTTTT. Its protein product is CASSLERPGELFF.

This chain links TRBV19 with TRBJ2-1, with 10 bases lining up with TRBD1. The trim removed 9 bases at V and 8 bases at J, leaving 10 bases unmatched. This CDR3 comprises 14 residues. From germline, CDR1 is LNHDA and CDR2 SQIVND (reference sequence). CDR3 nucleotides: TGTGCCAGCCGACCGGGACAGGGGATTCATGAGCAGTTCTTC. Its translation is CASRPGQGIHEQFF.

The gene calls are TRBV7-2 and TRBJ1-2; unclear D gene. The CDR3 extends over 14 amino acids. V was trimmed by 5 bases and J by 6 bases, leaving 16 bases between them. Germline V gene sequence: CDR1 SGHTA, CDR2 FQGNSA. CDR3: CASSPLTGWDGYTF. In DNA form, the CDR3 reads TGTGCCAGCAGCCCCTTAACGGGGTGGGATGGCTACACCTTC. Together with reference TRBV7-2 and TRBJ1-2, the CDR3 gives the full variable domain: GAGVSQSPSNKVTEKGKDVELRCDPISGHTALYWYRQSLGQGLEFLIYFQGNSAPDKSGLPSDRFSAERTGGSVSTLTIQRTQQEDSAVYLCASSPLTGWDGYTFGSGTRLTVV.

The chain carries TRBV18 and TRBJ1-1; D might be TRBD1 (5 bases). CDR1 KGHSH and CDR2 LQKENI come from the germline V gene. The CDR3 spans 14 residues. Trimming cost V 6 bases and J 1 base, with 12 bases left between them. CDR3 sequence reads: CASSPDTPNTEAFF. CDR3 sequence (DNA): TGTGCCAGCTCGCCGGACACCCCGAACACTGAAGCTTTCTTT.

The CDR3, as DNA: TGTGCCAGCAGCGTAGGGACGATAGAGGAGACCCAGTACTTC. This codes for CASSVGTIEETQYF. The chain combines TRBV9 with TRBJ2-5; D gene unclear. The germline V and J ends were trimmed by 0 bases and 5 bases, with 11 bases remaining between them. Germline values: CDR1 SGDLS, CDR2 YYNGEE. This CDR3 region has 14 residues.

The rearrangement links TRBV11-3 to TRBJ1-1, with D unresolved. CDR1 is SGHNT and CDR2 is YENEEA in the germline V gene. Trimming stripped 5 bases from V and 5 bases from J, with 6 bases between. CDR3 size: 11 residues. The CDR3 spells CASSHYTEAFF. CDR3 bases: TGTGCCAGCAGCCACTATACTGAAGCTTTCTTT.

The chain links TRBV20-1 to TRBJ2-7, with D tentatively TRBD1 (5 bases). The CDR3 runs 11 residues. Germline loops: CDR1 DFQATT, CDR2 SNEGSKA (reference sequence). Trimming took off 3 bases at V and 2 bases at J, with 5 bases between the two ends. Here the CDR3 DNA reads TGCAGTGCTAGGACAGCCTACGAGCAGTACTTC. Translation gives CSARTAYEQYF.

The V gene is TRBV28, the J gene TRBJ1-6; a weak D match, TRBD1 (6 bases). Deletions cut 3 bases from V and 10 bases from J, with 13 bases between. This CDR3 has 14 residues. Germline CDR1 is MDHEN and CDR2 is SYDVKM. The CDR3 here is CASSLGGVKSPLHF. CDR3 nucleotide sequence: TGTGCCAGCAGTTTGGGGGGCGTTAAATCACCCCTCCACTTT. The full variable domain, rest sourced from reference TRBV28 and TRBJ1-6, is DVKVTQSSRYLVKRTGEKVFLECVQDMDHENMFWYRQDPGLGLRLIYFSYDVKMKEKGDIPEGYSVSREKKERFSLILESASTNQTSMYLCASSLGGVKSPLHFGNGTRLTVT.

V and J are TRBV2 and TRBJ2-1; 8 nucleotides match TRBD2. The CDR3 length is 15 residues. The J segment lost 1 base and the V segment lost 5 bases, leaving 4 bases of the junction unmatched. The germline gives CDR1 SNHLY, CDR2 FYNNEI. CDR3 coding DNA: TGTGCCAGCAGTCTAAGCGGGGGTTCCTACAATGAGCAGTTCTTC. Its protein product is CASSLSGGSYNEQFF.

V and J are TRBV5-1 and TRBJ2-3; the match to TRBD1 covers 7 bases. V lost 7 bases to trimming and J lost 2 bases; unmatched junction nucleotides: 4. Germline loops: CDR1 SGHRS, CDR2 YFSETQ. This CDR3 comprises 13 residues. In nucleotides, the CDR3 is TGCGCCAGCCTTGACAGGGTCACAGATACGCAGTATTTT. This translates into CASLDRVTDTQYF. Full variable domain (remainder filled in from reference TRBV5-1 and TRBJ2-3): KAGVTQTPRYLIKTRGQQVTLSCSPISGHRSVSWYQQTPGQGLQFLFEYFSETQRNKGNFPGRFSGRQFSNSRSEMNVSTLELGDSALYLCASLDRVTDTQYFGPGTRLTVL.

This clone appeared once. The chain links TRBV7-2 to TRBJ2-1; D perhaps matches TRBD2 (6 bases). From germline, CDR1 is SGHTA and CDR2 FQGNSA. V gave up 5 bases and J gave up 10 bases, with 18 bases separating them. This CDR3 is 14 amino acids long. This CDR3 is CASSTPWRGDEQFF. The CDR3 nucleotides are TGTGCCAGCAGCACCCCTTGGAGGGGAGACGAGCAGTTCTTC.

The J gene is TRBJ2-7, the V gene TRBV5-1, with 12 nucleotides matching TRBD2. Germline lookup yields CDR1 SGHRS and CDR2 YFSETQ. The junction had 6 bases not matched to a gene; V was cut back by 6 bases and J by 5 bases. This CDR3 contains 14 residues. Here the CDR3 reads CASTELAGGHEQYF. The CDR3 DNA sequence: TGCGCCAGCACCGAACTAGCGGGAGGCCACGAGCAGTACTTC. The full variable domain, in which reference TRBV5-1 and TRBJ2-7 provide the parts outside the CDR3, is KAGVTQTPRYLIKTRGQQVTLSCSPISGHRSVSWYQQTPGQGLQFLFEYFSETQRNKGNFPGRFSGRQFSNSRSEMNVSTLELGDSALYLCASTELAGGHEQYFGPGTRLTVT.

The chain is built from TRBV7-9 and TRBJ1-6; no clear D gene. V shed 6 bases and J shed 8 bases, with 14 bases lying between them. The CDR3 consists of 14 residues. Germline V gene lookup returns CDR1 SEHNR and CDR2 FQNEAQ (reference sequence). CDR3 residues: CASSSRAGDSPLHF. The CDR3 nucleotides are TGTGCCAGCAGTTCCCGGGCTGGAGATTCACCCCTCCACTTT.